These T cell receptor beta chains were read from a single sample in a study of T cells in Graves' hyperthyroidism and ophthalmopathy. TCRdb redid the calling of the multiplex PCR reads with MiXCR, one entry per CDR3 protein. Altogether more than 450,000 distinct CDR3 sequences are present, approximately 14% being singletons, with the ten largest covering approximately 13%. Input material: blood. The receptors stem from a woman in her thirties or forties with Graves' hyperthyroidism. Each CDR3 is given with its conserved first and last residue. The D gene is left open where the match is weak. The size entry is marked missing in some rows and otherwise reads once, few, many or a size class.

J	size	V	D	DNA	CDR3
TRBJ1-5	few	TRBV6-1	-	TGTGCCAGCTCCCCTGGGGGGAGGGATAGCAATCAGCCCCAGCATTTT	CASSPGGRDSNQPQHF
TRBJ1-2	many	TRBV28	-	TGTGCCAGCAGTTTGTCGGCAGGGGACTACACCTTC	CASSLSAGDYTF
TRBJ2-7	-	TRBV7-3	TRBD2	TGTGCCAGCAGCTTAGGAACTCCGGGACTAGCGTCCTACGAGCAGTACTTC	CASSLGTPGLASYEQYF
TRBJ2-1	once	TRBV11-2	TRBD2	TGTGCCAGCTCACCCGGGGGACTAGCGGGAGGGCTTAGTGAGCAGTTCTTC	CASSPGGLAGGLSEQFF
TRBJ1-1	few	TRBV5-4	-	TGTGCCAGCAGCTTGGTGGCAGGTTCGAACACTGAAGCTTTCTTT	CASSLVAGSNTEAFF
TRBJ2-7	many	TRBV20-1	-	TGCAGTGCCTCAGCAGCAGCCTACGAGCAGTACTTC	CSASAAAYEQYF
TRBJ1-1	-	TRBV5-1	TRBD1	TGCGCCAGCAGCTTCGGGACAGGGACAGCTTTCTTT	CASSFGTGTAFF
TRBJ2-5	many	TRBV3-1	-	TGTGCCAGCAGCCGCCGGGAAGACTGGGGGACCCAGTACTTC	CASSRREDWGTQYF
TRBJ2-5	many	TRBV7-2	-	TGTGCCAGCAGCTTATACTTTAGCGGACCCCAAGAGACCCAGTACTTC	CASSLYFSGPQETQYF
TRBJ2-2	many	TRBV5-1	TRBD1	TGCGCCAGCAAATTCGGACAGGGGGTAACAACCGGGGAGCTGTTTTTT	CASKFGQGVTTGELFF
TRBJ2-5	many	TRBV28	TRBD1	TGTGCCAGCAGTCCAAGACAGGGGTTTGGAGAGACCCAGTACTTC	CASSPRQGFGETQYF
TRBJ2-7	many	TRBV7-3	-	TGTGCCAGCAGCTCCGATGGTATCAGTAGAGACGAGCAGTACTTC	CASSSDGISRDEQYF
TRBJ2-7	many	TRBV5-1	TRBD2	TGCGCCAGCAGCTCTACGCCGGGACTAGCGGGTCGAGAGCAGTACTTC	CASSSTPGLAGREQYF
TRBJ1-5	many	TRBV11-2	-	TGTGCCAGCAGCCCGGCAGGGGAAAATCAGCCCCAGCATTTT	CASSPAGENQPQHF
TRBJ2-3	many	TRBV20-1	TRBD1	TGCAGTGCTTCAGACAGGGGGCGAAGCACAGATACGCAGTATTTT	CSASDRGRSTDTQYF
TRBJ2-1	-	TRBV20-1	-	TGCAGTGCTAGAGCGGGGTACTCCTACAATGAGCAGTTCTTC	CSARAGYSYNEQFF
TRBJ2-5	-	TRBV12-3/TRBV12-4	TRBD2	TGTGCCAGCAGTATAATAGCGGGACGGCACCAAGAGACCCAGTACTTC	CASSIIAGRHQETQYF
TRBJ1-1	many	TRBV6-1	TRBD1	TGTGCCAGCAGTACAACCAGGACAGGGTTGGTGGAAGCTTTCTTT	CASSTTRTGLVEAFF
TRBJ1-5	few	TRBV15	TRBD1	TGTGCCACCAGCAGCAGACAGGGACCTTTAAGCAATCAGCCCCAGCATTTT	CATSSRQGPLSNQPQHF
TRBJ2-5	many	TRBV2	TRBD2	TGTGCCAGCAGTGCACTAGCGGGAGGAGGGGAGACCCAGTACTTC	CASSALAGGGETQYF
TRBJ2-2	many	TRBV5-1	TRBD2	TGCGCCAGCAGCTTGGGCCCTAGCGGGACGGCAACGAACACCGGGGAGCTGTTTTTT	CASSLGPSGTATNTGELFF
TRBJ1-1	many	TRBV5-1	TRBD1	TGCGCCAGCAGCTCGGACAGGGGGTATGAAGCTTTCTTT	CASSSDRGYEAFF
TRBJ1-1	few	TRBV19	TRBD1	TGTGCCAGTAGTATAGTAACAGGGGGCACTGAAGCTTTCTTT	CASSIVTGGTEAFF
TRBJ1-1	few	TRBV9	-	TGTGCCAGCAGCTCAACACCAAATGAAGCTTTCTTT	CASSSTPNEAFF
TRBJ2-7	many	TRBV27	-	TGTGCCAGCAGTTTCACTAATGGCGAGCAGTACTTC	CASSFTNGEQYF
TRBJ2-3	many	TRBV2	TRBD2	TGTGCCAGTCCACCGACTAGCGGGGCCACAGATACGCAGTATTTT	CASPPTSGATDTQYF
TRBJ2-7	many	TRBV7-2	-	TGTGCCAGCAGCTTATCTGGGCGTGGGGGTTACTACGAGCAGTACTTC	CASSLSGRGGYYEQYF
TRBJ2-7	many	TRBV11-2	-	TGTGCCAGCAGCTTAGACCCGGGGGTAGGGGAGCAGTACTTC	CASSLDPGVGEQYF
TRBJ2-7	many	TRBV5-1	-	TGCGCCAGCAGCAAAGACAGCGCGGCCTACGAGCAGTACTTC	CASSKDSAAYEQYF
TRBJ2-5	many	TRBV20-1	TRBD2	TGCAGTGCTACGACTAGCTGGGAGACCCAGTACTTC	CSATTSWETQYF
TRBJ2-7	many	TRBV27	-	TGTGCCAGCAGTTGGCGTGGGGTGCGGGACGAGCAGTACTTC	CASSWRGVRDEQYF
TRBJ1-1	-	TRBV7-9	-	TGTGCCAGCATCTTAGGGGGTGCTGAAGCTTTCTTT	CASILGGAEAFF
TRBJ2-2	few	TRBV20-1	-	TGCAGTGCTCCAGATAGGCGGGAGAACACCGGGGAGCTGTTTTTT	CSAPDRRENTGELFF
TRBJ2-3	many	TRBV20-1	-	TGCAGTGCTAGTGCGACTAGTGGCACAGATACGCAGTATTTT	CSASATSGTDTQYF
TRBJ2-1	many	TRBV2	-	TGTGCCAGCAGTACCCTCAATGAGCAGTTCTTC	CASSTLNEQFF
TRBJ1-2	many	TRBV10-3	-	TGTGCCATTGGGTCGCCCAACTATGGCTACACCTTC	CAIGSPNYGYTF
TRBJ1-5	many	TRBV12-3/TRBV12-4	-	TGTGCCAGCAGTTTGGGGGTGAGTCAGCCCCAGCATTTT	CASSLGVSQPQHF
TRBJ1-5	many	TRBV30	-	TGTGCCTGGAGTGGACTCTATAGCAATCAGCCCCAGCATTTT	CAWSGLYSNQPQHF
TRBJ2-5	many	TRBV7-8	TRBD1	TGTGCCAGCAGCTTAGTGAGACAGGGGAAAGAGACCCAGTACTTC	CASSLVRQGKETQYF
TRBJ2-1	many	TRBV11-3	TRBD1	TGTGCCAGCAGTCTGGGTGGGACAGCCCTCCAAGGGGCCTACAATGAGCAGTTCTTC	CASSLGGTALQGAYNEQFF
TRBJ2-7	many	TRBV7-2	-	TGTGCCAGCAGCACCTCTGGGGGCATGTACGAGCAGTACTTC	CASSTSGGMYEQYF
TRBJ2-2	many	TRBV28	TRBD1	TGTGCCAGTGACCAGGGGGCGAGCACCGGGGAGCTGTTTTTT	CASDQGASTGELFF
TRBJ2-1	few	TRBV3-1	-	TGTGCCAGCAGCCGAGGGGGCGGGACTTCCTACAATGAGCAGTTCTTC	CASSRGGGTSYNEQFF
TRBJ1-4	many	TRBV28	-	TGTGCCAGCTTCGGGACGGTAAATGAAAAACTGTTTTTT	CASFGTVNEKLFF
TRBJ1-1	many	TRBV5-1	-	TGCGCCAGCAGCTTGGCGGGCAGAGTGAGCACTGAAGCTTTCTTT	CASSLAGRVSTEAFF
TRBJ1-1	-	TRBV5-1	TRBD1	TGCGCCAGCAGGGACAGGGATGGAAGCACTGAAGCTTTCTTT	CASRDRDGSTEAFF
TRBJ1-5	few	TRBV19	TRBD1	TGTGCCAGTAGTATAGTTCCGACAGGGTCTATTAATCAGCCCCAGCATTTT	CASSIVPTGSINQPQHF
TRBJ1-1	many	TRBV2	TRBD1	TGTGCCAGCAGTGAGGGACAGAAGGTTAGGGACACTGAAGCTTTCTTT	CASSEGQKVRDTEAFF
TRBJ2-3	many	TRBV7-6	TRBD1	TGTGCCAGCAGCTCCGACAGGGTACGGGGCACAGATACGCAGTATTTT	CASSSDRVRGTDTQYF